This TCR beta chain was observed in a study of T-cell reconstitution after alpha-beta-depleted transplantation in children. Study-wide results and caveats: In patients about two months after transplant, alpha-beta T cells reportedly arose from several hundred expanded graft clones. T-cell counts and diversity were attributed mostly to newly produced T cells one year after transplant. Recipient T cells and thymic progenitors that survived gave rise to the high TCRbeta diversity observed at day 60 in some patients.

Unique molecular identifiers were built into the TCRbeta library. TCRdb reprocessed the PCR reads with MiXCR, giving one entry per CDR3 protein. This sample has 200,000 to 250,000 distinct CDR3 sequences, with roughly a tenth found just once. Germline V gives CDR1 MNHEY, CDR2 SMNVEV (reference sequence). Trimming cost V 6 bases and J 3 bases; bases outside gene matches: 5. The CDR3 is 13 amino acids. This clonotype has at least ten counts. The antigen is not known. The TCR was taken from a child under two years old with acute myeloid leukemia, due to receive a stem cell transplant. The source was PBMCs, collected before TCRalphabeta/CD19-depleted stem cell transplant. The chain uses TRBV27 and TRBJ2-7; 7 nucleotides agree with TRBD1. This chain's CDR3 is CASRRQGGYEQYF. CDR3 DNA: TGTGCCAGCAGAAGACAGGGCGGCTACGAGCAGTACTTC.